This is a list of T cell receptor beta chains from one sample in a study of T cell responses to AZD1222 COVID-19 vaccine. Clones were sequenced by immunoSEQ multiplex PCR, and TCRdb holds only the in-frame ones, with some missing. The sample includes roughly 170,000 clones, about 92% seen only once; the top ten take approximately 0.97%. The sample in question was peripheral blood, obtained on day 0 of AZD1222 vaccination. These receptors came from an adult in good health. The CDR3 runs from the conserved cysteine through the conserved F or W. The order of the fields is D gene, clone size, J gene, V gene, CDR3 DNA, CDR3 protein. The D gene is left open where the match is weak. The listing skips clone size in some rows; elsewhere it reads once, few, many or a size class.

TRBD2 . TRBJ2-7 TRBV3-1/TRBV3-2 TGTGCCAGCAGCCGTCGGACTAGCTTTGACTACGAGCAGTACTTC CASSRRTSFDYEQYF
TRBD2 once TRBJ2-1 TRBV11-2 TGTGCCAGCAGCCCGACGGGACTAGCGGGGGGGCCGAAGCAGTTCTTC CASSPTGLAGGPKQFF
. . TRBJ1-6 TRBV7-2 TGTGCCAGCAGCTTAGAAGCGGTTTTGGGTTCACCCCTCCACTTT CASSLEAVLGSPLHF
TRBD1 . TRBJ1-1 TRBV18 TGTGCCAGCTCAGGCAGGGGGACTGAAGCTTTCTTT CASSGRGTEAFF
TRBD2 . TRBJ2-5 TRBV5-6 TGTGCCAGCAGCTTGGCCACTAGCGGGGGACAAGAGACCCAGTACTTC CASSLATSGGQETQYF
. . TRBJ1-2 TRBV19 TGTGCCAGTAGTATAGGAGGTGGACAATATGGCTACACCTTC CASSIGGGQYGYTF
TRBD1 . TRBJ1-1 TRBV6-1 TGTGCCAGCAGTGGTAACAGGGGGGCGGGTGAAGCTTTCTTT CASSGNRGAGEAFF
TRBD1 . TRBJ1-1 TRBV5-4 TGTGCCAGCAGCGTGGGACAGGGCCAACTTTTGGAAACTTTCTTT CASSVGQGQLLETFF
. few TRBJ1-4 TRBV6-5 TGTGCCAGCAGTTCGACAGGCCCAGCAACTAATGAAAAACTGTTTTTT CASSSTGPATNEKLFF
. . TRBJ1-1 TRBV21-1 TGTGCCAGCAGCTTCCACGACACGGGGAACACTGAAGCTTTCTTT CASSFHDTGNTEAFF
. once TRBJ2-1 TRBV6-6 TGTGCCAGCAGTAGCTCCCGGATCCCCCAAAACAATGAGCAGTTCTTC CASSSSRIPQNNEQFF
TRBD1 . TRBJ1-5 TRBV18 TGTGCCAGCTCACTCGGTCTCCCGGGACAGGGGGCCCTAGGATATCAGCCCCAGCATTTT CASSLGLPGQGALGYQPQHF
. . TRBJ1-4 TRBV3-1/TRBV3-2 TGTGCCAGCGGGGCCCAGGCGTGGAAACTGTTTTTT CASGAQAWKLFF
. . TRBJ1-1 TRBV5-6 TGTGCCAGCAGAAGTGAGCGGGTAGGTGAAGCTTTCTTT CASRSERVGEAFF
. once TRBJ2-3 TRBV3-1/TRBV3-2 TGTGCCAGCAGCCAAGCGGGCCCCCGCACAGATACGCAGTATTTT CASSQAGPRTDTQYF
TRBD1 . TRBJ1-1 TRBV5-4 TGTGCCAGCAGCACCGGACAGGGCAACACTGAAGCTTTCTTT CASSTGQGNTEAFF
. . TRBJ2-7 TRBV19 TGTGCCACCCGTGTGGACAACTCCTACGAGCAGTACTTC CATRVDNSYEQYF
TRBD1 . TRBJ1-6 TRBV2 TGTGCCAGCGGGACAGTTAACTCCTATAATTCACCCCTCCACTTT CASGTVNSYNSPLHF
. . TRBJ1-2 TRBV24-1 TGTGCCACCAGTGACACGACAGGCCAGGGGTATGGCTACACCTTC CATSDTTGQGYGYTF
. . TRBJ1-2 TRBV28 TGTGCCAGCAGTTTAAGGGCAGGTCAACTCTATGGCTACACCTTC CASSLRAGQLYGYTF
. . TRBJ1-4 TRBV7-9 TGTGCCAGCAGCTTAGCCTCCGGCGTTTTTGGGCGGAATGAAAAACTGTTTTTT CASSLASGVFGRNEKLFF
. . TRBJ2-5 TRBV20-1 TGCAGTGGTGTTCGGGAGACCCAGTACTTC CSGVRETQYF
. once TRBJ1-4 TRBV30 TGTGCCTGGAGATTCATTGGGATTACTGAAAAACTGTTTTTT CAWRFIGITEKLFF
. . TRBJ2-3 TRBV5-1 TGCGCCAGCAGCGACCCCCCAGATACGCAGTATTTT CASSDPPDTQYF
. . TRBJ2-7 TRBV4-1 TGCGCCAGCAGCCAAGAGATGGGGTCATCGGGGGAGCAGTACTTC CASSQEMGSSGEQYF
. once TRBJ2-5 TRBV6-6 TGTGCCAGCAGCCACGGGCAGGGCATCTCCGGAGAGACCCAGTACTTC CASSHGQGISGETQYF
. . TRBJ1-6 TRBV28 TGTGCCAGCCTGAGGACGAGGGATTCACCCCTCCACTTT CASLRTRDSPLHF
. . TRBJ2-1 TRBV19 TGTGCCAGTACCCAGGGCCGAGAAGAGCAGTTCTTC CASTQGREEQFF
. . TRBJ2-3 TRBV7-9 TGTGCCAGCAGCTTTAGGACTAAGGATACGCAGTATTTT CASSFRTKDTQYF
. . TRBJ2-7 TRBV5-8 TGTGCCAGCAGCTTGGGGGTCGGGCAGGGCCACCGCTCCTACGAGCAGTACTTC CASSLGVGQGHRSYEQYF
. once TRBJ1-5 TRBV9 TGTGCCAGCAGCGTCCTAGGGGGCAATCAGCCCCAGCATTTT CASSVLGGNQPQHF
TRBD1 . TRBJ1-6 TRBV9 TGTGCCAGCAGTGGGGGACAGTATTCACCCCTCCACTTT CASSGGQYSPLHF
. . TRBJ2-1 TRBV6-2/TRBV6-3 TGTGCCAGCAGTCCATACTCCTACAATGAGCAGTTCTTC CASSPYSYNEQFF
. . TRBJ1-4 TRBV12-5 TGTGCTAGTGGTTTGGTATGGGGAGAAAAACTGTTTTTT CASGLVWGEKLFF
. . TRBJ2-2 TRBV5-1 TGCGCCAGCAGCGTGACTAGACCGAACACCGGGGAGCTGTTTTTT CASSVTRPNTGELFF
TRBD1 . TRBJ1-3 TRBV5-3 TGTGCCAGAAGCCCCCGTAGGACAGGGACGAGGTGGTCTGGAAACACCATATATTTT CARSPRRTGTRWSGNTIYF
TRBD1 . TRBJ1-4 TRBV10-3 TGTGCCATCAGTCGTAACCGGGATTCGAATCAGGGGGAACTGTTTTTT CAISRNRDSNQGELFF
. . TRBJ1-3 TRBV29-1 TGCAGCGTCGTCAAAGGAAACACCATATATTTT CSVVKGNTIYF
TRBD2 . TRBJ2-1 TRBV5-1 TGCGCCACCTCTACGGGCGGGAGGGTGAATGAGCAGTTCTTC CATSTGGRVNEQFF
. . TRBJ1-1 TRBV7-8 TGTGCCAGCAGCTTGGGGGGTACTATGAACACTGAAGCTTTCTTT CASSLGGTMNTEAFF
. . TRBJ1-2 TRBV7-2 TGTGCCAGCAGCTTAGGAAGGGCCTTCGACTATGGCTACACCTTC CASSLGRAFDYGYTF
TRBD1 . TRBJ1-2 TRBV27 TGTGCCAGCAGTAGGACAGGCCGCTATGGCTACACCTTC CASSRTGRYGYTF
. . TRBJ1-2 TRBV6-5 TGTGCCAGCAGTCCCGGAGGGGGCTACACCTTC CASSPGGGYTF
. . TRBJ1-5 TRBV27 TGTGCCAGCAGTTTATCGGGACATAGCAATCAGCCCCAGCATTTT CASSLSGHSNQPQHF
. . TRBJ1-2 TRBV5-1 TGCGCCAGCAACGGGCGGAACGGCTATGGCTACACCTTC CASNGRNGYGYTF
. . TRBJ1-2 TRBV3-1/TRBV3-2 TGTGCCAGCAGCTGGGGGGGGTACTATGGCTACACCTTC CASSWGGYYGYTF
. . TRBJ2-1 TRBV9 TGTGCCAGCAGGTCACAGGGAGAACTGTTCTTC CASRSQGELFF
. . TRBJ2-1 TRBV12-5 TGTGCTAGTGGTTTGGTACAGACGACCTACTACAATGAGCAGTTCTTC CASGLVQTTYYNEQFF